The T cell receptor beta chain described here comes from a study of blood T cell repertoires in COVID-19. In the authors' workflow: Counts of nucleated cells, estimated from reference gene primer amplification, were obtained. Clones were sequenced by immunoSEQ multiplex PCR, and TCRdb holds only the in-frame ones, with some missing. That table gives V, J and clone size, and the DNA gave D and trimming. The sample lists fewer than 350,000 clones, 87% seen once, with about 6.1% in the top ten. Assignments of participants to cohorts depended upon their own reported clinical history. Germline CDR1 reads MDHEN; CDR2 reads SYDVKM. V lost 7 bases and J lost 4; bases outside the gene matches: 5. This CDR3 contains 13 residues.

Sequencing used PBMCs or T cells enriched from blood (not recorded which). The chain links TRBV28 to TRBJ2-5; 8 nucleotides match TRBD1. This TCR was sampled from a woman aged 40-49 years who had recovered from COVID-19. In DNA, the CDR3 is TGTGCCAGCAACCCAGACAGGGGAGAGACCCAGTACTTC. It translates to CASNPDRGETQYF.